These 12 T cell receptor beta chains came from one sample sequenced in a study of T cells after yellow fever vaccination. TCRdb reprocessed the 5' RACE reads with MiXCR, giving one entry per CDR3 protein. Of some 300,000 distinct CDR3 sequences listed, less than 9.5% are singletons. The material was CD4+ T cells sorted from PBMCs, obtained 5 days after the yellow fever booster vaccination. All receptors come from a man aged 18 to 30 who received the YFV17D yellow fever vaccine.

CDR3 sequence: CSAEGQGMSDEQYF. The CDR3, as DNA: TGCAGTGCTGAGGGACAGGGGATGAGTGACGAGCAGTACTTC. V gene TRBV20-1 combines with J gene TRBJ2-7, with TRBD1 identical over 10 bases. J lost 5 bases, V lost 5 bases, and 9 bases had no gene match. The CDR3 is made up of 14 amino acids. The germline V gene has CDR1 DFQATT and CDR2 SNEGSKA (reference sequence).

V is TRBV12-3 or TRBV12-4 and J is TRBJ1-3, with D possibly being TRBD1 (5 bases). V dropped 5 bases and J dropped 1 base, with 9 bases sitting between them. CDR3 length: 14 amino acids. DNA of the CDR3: TGTGCCAGCAGTGCTCCAGGGTCTGGAAACACCATATATTTT. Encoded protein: CASSAPGSGNTIYF.

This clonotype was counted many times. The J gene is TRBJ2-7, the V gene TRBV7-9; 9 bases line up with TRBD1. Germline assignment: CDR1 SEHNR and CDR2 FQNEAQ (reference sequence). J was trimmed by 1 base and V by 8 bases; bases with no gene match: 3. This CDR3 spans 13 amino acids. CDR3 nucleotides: TGTGCCAGCGCCGGGACAGGGTCCTACGAGCAGTACTTC. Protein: CASAGTGSYEQYF.

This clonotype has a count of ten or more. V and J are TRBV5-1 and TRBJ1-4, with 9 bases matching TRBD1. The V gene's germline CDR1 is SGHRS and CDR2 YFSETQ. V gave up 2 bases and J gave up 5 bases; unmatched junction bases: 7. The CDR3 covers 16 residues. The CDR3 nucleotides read TGCGCCAGCAGCTTCCCCACCGGGACAGGGAATGAAAAACTGTTTTTT. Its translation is CASSFPTGTGNEKLFF.

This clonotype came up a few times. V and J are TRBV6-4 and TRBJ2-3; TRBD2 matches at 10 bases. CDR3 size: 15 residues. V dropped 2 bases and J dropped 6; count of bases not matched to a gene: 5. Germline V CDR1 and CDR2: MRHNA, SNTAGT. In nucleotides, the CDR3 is TGTGCCAGCAGTGACGCTAGCGGGGGCCCCGATACGCAGTATTTT. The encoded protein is CASSDASGGPDTQYF.

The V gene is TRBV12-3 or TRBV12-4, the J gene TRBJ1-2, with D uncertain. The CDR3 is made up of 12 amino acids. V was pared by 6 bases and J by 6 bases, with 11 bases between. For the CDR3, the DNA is TGTGCCAGCAGAACGGACTCGAATGGCTACACCTTC. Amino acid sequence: CASRTDSNGYTF.

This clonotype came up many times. CDR3 protein: CAIGASAGTYGYTF. Written as DNA, the CDR3 is TGTGCCATCGGCGCTTCGGCAGGTACCTATGGCTACACCTTC. This chain links TRBV10-3 with TRBJ1-2; D ambiguous. The CDR3 runs 14 residues. The V end was cut by 8 bases, the J end by 4 bases, with 17 bases between. Germline V gene data show CDR1 as ENHRY and CDR2 as SYGVKD.

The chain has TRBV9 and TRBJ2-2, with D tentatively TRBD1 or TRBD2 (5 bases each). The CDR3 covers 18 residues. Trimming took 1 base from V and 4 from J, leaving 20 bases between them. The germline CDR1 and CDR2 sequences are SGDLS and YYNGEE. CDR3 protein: CASSVNRGPAFGTGELFF. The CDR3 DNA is TGTGCCAGCAGCGTAAATCGGGGACCCGCCTTTGGCACCGGGGAGCTGTTTTTT.

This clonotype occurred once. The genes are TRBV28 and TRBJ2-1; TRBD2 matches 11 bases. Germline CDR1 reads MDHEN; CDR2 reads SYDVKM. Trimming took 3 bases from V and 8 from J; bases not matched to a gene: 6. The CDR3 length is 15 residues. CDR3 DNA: TGTGCCAGCAGTTTGTTTAGCGGGGGGGGCGATGAGCAGTTCTTC. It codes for CASSLFSGGGDEQFF.

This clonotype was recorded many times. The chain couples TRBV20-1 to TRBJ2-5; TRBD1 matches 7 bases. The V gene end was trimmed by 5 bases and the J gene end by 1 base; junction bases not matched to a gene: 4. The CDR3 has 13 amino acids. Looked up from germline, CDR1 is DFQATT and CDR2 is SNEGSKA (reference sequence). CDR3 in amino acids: CSASRDSQETQYF. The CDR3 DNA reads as TGCAGTGCTTCTCGGGACAGCCAAGAGACCCAGTACTTC.

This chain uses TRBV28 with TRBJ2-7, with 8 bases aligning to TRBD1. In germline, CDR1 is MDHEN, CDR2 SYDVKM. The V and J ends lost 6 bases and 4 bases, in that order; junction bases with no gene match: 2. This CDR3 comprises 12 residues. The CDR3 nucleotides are TGTGCCAGCAGGCGACAGGGGTACGAGCAGTACGTC. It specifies CASRRQGYEQYV.

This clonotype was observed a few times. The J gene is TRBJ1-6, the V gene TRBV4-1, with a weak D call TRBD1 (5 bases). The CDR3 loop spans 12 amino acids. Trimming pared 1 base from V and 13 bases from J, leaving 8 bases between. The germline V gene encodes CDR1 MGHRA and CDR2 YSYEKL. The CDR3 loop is CASSQVGRPLHF. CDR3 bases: TGCGCCAGCAGCCAAGTGGGGCGGCCCCTCCACTTT.